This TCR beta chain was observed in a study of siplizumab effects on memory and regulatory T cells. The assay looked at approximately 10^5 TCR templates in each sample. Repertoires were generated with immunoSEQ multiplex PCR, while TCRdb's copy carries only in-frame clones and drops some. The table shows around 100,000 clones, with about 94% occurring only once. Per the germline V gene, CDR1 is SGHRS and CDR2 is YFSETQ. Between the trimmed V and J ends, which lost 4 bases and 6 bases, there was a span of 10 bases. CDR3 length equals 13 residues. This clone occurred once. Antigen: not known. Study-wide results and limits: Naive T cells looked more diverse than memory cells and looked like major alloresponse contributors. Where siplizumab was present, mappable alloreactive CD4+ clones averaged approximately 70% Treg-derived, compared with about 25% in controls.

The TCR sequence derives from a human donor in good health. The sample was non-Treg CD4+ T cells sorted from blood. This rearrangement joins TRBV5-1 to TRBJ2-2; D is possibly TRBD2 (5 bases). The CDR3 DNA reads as TGCGCCAGCAGCCTCTCTAGCTCCGGGGAGCTGTTTTTT. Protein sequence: CASSLSSSGELFF.